Below are 14 T cell receptor beta chains sequenced from a single sample in a study of CD8+ T cells in alopecia areata. Extracted RNA was reverse transcribed into cDNA, the sequencing template. Produced via immunoSEQ multiplex PCR; TCRdb's table is partial and in-frame only. This repertoire shows about 180,000 clones, about 63% found once; its top ten account for 1.5% to 2%. The sample in question was CD4+ T cells sorted from blood, obtained at week 0. These receptors came from a human donor with alopecia areata.

V is TRBV10-3 and J is TRBJ1-6; 10 nucleotides align to TRBD1. With 10 bases clipped from V and 7 bases from J, the junction kept 10 bases outside the gene matches. Germline lookup yields CDR1 ENHRY and CDR2 SYGVKD. The CDR3 length is 15 residues. CDR3 amino acids: CATTGTGVGNSPLHF. The CDR3 region has the DNA TGTGCCACTACCGGGACAGGGGTGGGGAATTCACCCCTCCACTTT.

Worth noting for this clone: This sample also contains other DNA sequences that code for the same CDR3. The chain couples TRBV30 to TRBJ2-5; D call uncertain. Germline V gives CDR1 GTSNPN, CDR2 SVGIG (reference sequence). The CDR3 sequence is 12 residues long. The V end was cut by 0 bases, the J end by 3 bases, with 5 bases between. The CDR3, as DNA: TGTGCCTGGAGTGTACTCGAAGAGACCCAGTACTTC. Translated, it gives CAWSVLEETQYF.

This clone was seen once. The CDR3 bases are TGTGCCAGCAGCCAAGCCGGGGGCTCGGAAGCTTTCTTT. Its protein is CASSQAGGSEAFF. The chain employs TRBV7-3 and TRBJ1-1; D might be TRBD1 (6 bases). Germline values: CDR1 SGHTA, CDR2 FQGTGA. The CDR3 is 13 residues long. V was shortened by 5 bases and J by 8 bases, with 15 bases between the two germline ends. Supplemented by reference TRBV7-3 and TRBJ1-1, the full variable domain reads GAGVSQTPSNKVTEKGKYVELRCDPISGHTALYWYRQSLGQGPEFLIYFQGTGAADDSGLPNDRFFAVRPEGSVSTLKIQRTERGDSAVYLCASSQAGGSEAFFGQGTRLTVV.

The sample holds one count of this clone. The chain carries TRBV7-2 and TRBJ2-4; 7 bases fit TRBD1. The CDR3 has 13 amino acids. With 3 bases clipped from V and 5 bases from J, the junction kept 1 base outside the gene matches. Germline CDR1 reads SGHTA; CDR2 reads FQGNSA. The CDR3 DNA reads TGTGCCAGCAGCTTGCAGGGGGAAAACATTCAGTACTTC. This encodes CASSLQGENIQYF.

The chain has TRBV29-1 and TRBJ2-7; D gene ambiguous. CDR1 and CDR2 (germline): SQVTM, ANQGSEA. The CDR3 covers 11 residues. Trimming left V 6 bases short and J 3 bases short, with 9 bases between. The CDR3 bases are TGCAGCGTCTCCAAGGGCTACGAGCAGTACTTC. This sequence encodes CSVSKGYEQYF.

The rearrangement uses TRBV2 and TRBJ2-1; TRBD2 is a possible D gene (7 bases). CDR1 and CDR2 from the germline V gene are SNHLY and FYNNEI. The V and J ends lost 3 bases and 10 bases respectively, with 16 bases between them. CDR3 length: 14 residues. CDR3 sequence reads: CASSETRGGQEQFF. The CDR3 DNA reads as TGTGCCAGCAGTGAGACGAGGGGGGGCCAAGAGCAGTTCTTC. The full variable domain, in which reference TRBV2 and TRBJ2-1 provide the parts outside the CDR3, is EPEVTQTPSHQVTQMGQEVILRCVPISNHLYFYWYRQILGQKVEFLVSFYNNEISEKSEIFDDQFSVERPDGSNFTLKIRSTKLEDSAMYFCASSETRGGQEQFFGPGTRLTVL.

V and J are TRBV30 and TRBJ1-2, with D maybe TRBD1 (6 bases). Germline CDR1 and CDR2: GTSNPN and SVGIG (reference sequence). V lost 6 bases to trimming and J lost 5 bases, with 16 bases between them. The CDR3 covers 13 residues. The CDR3 loop is CACRGAQGYGYTF. In nucleotides, the CDR3 is TGTGCCTGTCGGGGGGCGCAGGGATATGGCTACACCTTC.

V is TRBV29-1 and J is TRBJ2-3; possible D gene TRBD1, 7 bases. The CDR3 runs to 13 residues. CDR1 and CDR2 from the germline V gene are SQVTM and ANQGSEA. V gave up 7 bases and J gave up 6 bases, with 17 bases separating them. The CDR3 DNA reads TGCAGCGCCAGGAGGGGGCTCGCGGATACGCAGTATTTT. It specifies CSARRGLADTQYF.

The CDR3 bases are TGTGCCAGCAGCTTAAATAGGGGGCCCTACGAGCAGTACTTC. This gives the protein CASSLNRGPYEQYF. J is TRBJ2-7 and V is TRBV7-9, with 7 bases that match TRBD1. Germline V gene data show CDR1 as SEHNR and CDR2 as FQNEAQ (reference sequence). The CDR3 covers 14 residues. V gave up 2 bases and J gave up 2 bases; unmatched junction bases: 3.

This clone was detected a few times. The CDR3 DNA follows: TGTGCCAGCAGCCTTGGTCTATCAGATACGCAGTATTTT. Residues: CASSLGLSDTQYF. The chain carries TRBV9 and TRBJ2-3; no clear D. Germline-derived CDR1 and CDR2 are SGDLS and YYNGEE. The ends were cut back, 4 bases at V and 4 bases at J, with 10 bases in the middle. The CDR3 totals 13 residues.

This chain links TRBV27 with TRBJ1-5; D not resolved. The V gene lost 6 bases and the J gene lost 6 bases, with 9 bases spanning the gap. Looked up from germline, CDR1 is MNHEY and CDR2 is SMNVEV (reference sequence). There are 12 residues in the CDR3. The CDR3 here is CASRRTGQPQHF. The DNA of the CDR3 is TGTGCCAGCAGAAGGACTGGTCAGCCCCAGCATTTT.

Only a few counts were recorded for this clone. The genes are TRBV25-1 and TRBJ2-3; 7 nucleotides align to TRBD1. Germline V gene sequence: CDR1 MGHDK, CDR2 SYGVNS. This CDR3 has 16 residues. The V gene end was trimmed by 4 bases and the J gene end by 4 bases; junction bases not matched to a gene: 11. The DNA of the CDR3 is TGTGCCAGCAGTGGGATACAGGGGCGCCCCCCAGATACGCAGTATTTT. Translating it yields CASSGIQGRPPDTQYF.

V is TRBV11-3 and J is TRBJ1-6, with TRBD1 identical over 9 bases. The CDR3 loop spans 15 amino acids. CDR1 and CDR2 (germline): SGHNT, YENEEA. Unmatched junction bases numbered 3, after V lost 2 bases and J lost 7 bases. Here the CDR3 DNA reads TGTGCCAGCAGCTTATTCGGGACAGGGAATTCACCCCTCCACTTT. Protein: CASSLFGTGNSPLHF.

The chain recombines TRBV11-2 with TRBJ1-2; 8 nucleotides match TRBD1. V dropped 5 bases and J dropped 4; count of bases not matched to a gene: 3. CDR1 and CDR2 from the germline V gene are SGHAT and FQNNGV. There are 13 residues in the CDR3. The CDR3 region is CASSPDRGYGYTF. The CDR3 bases are TGTGCCAGCAGCCCCGACAGGGGCTATGGCTACACCTTC.